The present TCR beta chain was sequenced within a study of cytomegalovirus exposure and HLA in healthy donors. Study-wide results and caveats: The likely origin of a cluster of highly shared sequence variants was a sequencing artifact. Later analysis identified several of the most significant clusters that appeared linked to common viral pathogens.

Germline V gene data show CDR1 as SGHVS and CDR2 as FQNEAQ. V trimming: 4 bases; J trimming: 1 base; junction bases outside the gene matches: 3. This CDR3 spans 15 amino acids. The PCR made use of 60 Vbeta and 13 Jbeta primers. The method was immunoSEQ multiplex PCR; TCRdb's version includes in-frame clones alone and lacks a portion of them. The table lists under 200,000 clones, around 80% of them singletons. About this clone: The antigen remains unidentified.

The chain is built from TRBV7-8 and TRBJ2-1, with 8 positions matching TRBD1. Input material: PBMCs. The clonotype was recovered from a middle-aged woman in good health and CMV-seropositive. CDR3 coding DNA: TGTGCCAGCAGCTCCTACAGGGGGTCCTACAATGAGCAGTTCTTC. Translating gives CASSSYRGSYNEQFF.